The 25 T cell receptor beta chains reported below all come from one sample, sequenced in a study of OX40 agonist ivuxolimab in advanced cancers. The data were produced by immunoSEQ multiplex PCR, yet TCRdb's version contains in-frame clones alone and is incomplete. The sample has some 45,000 clones, about 86% seen once. Sequencing was performed on CD4+ or CD8+ T cells sorted from blood, taken in a trial of the OX40 agonist ivuxolimab. All receptors derive from an adult with an advanced solid tumor such as melanoma, head and neck, liver or kidney cancer.

The rearrangement links TRBV7-3 to TRBJ1-4, with D maybe TRBD1 (5 bases). The germline CDR1 and CDR2 sequences are SGHTA and FQGTGA. V lost 8 bases to trimming and J lost 5 bases, with 12 bases between them. The CDR3 has 13 residues. Here the CDR3 DNA reads TGTGCCAGCGCGGGACGGCTGAATGAAAAACTGTTTTTT. Protein product: CASAGRLNEKLFF.

The chain combines TRBV10-3 with TRBJ2-1; TRBD1 or TRBD2 may be the D gene (5 bases each). CDR3 length: 15 residues. Germline CDR1 ENHRY, CDR2 SYGVKD. V dropped 7 bases and J dropped 3 bases, with 16 bases sitting between them. The chain's CDR3 is CAIKGSGFNYNEQFF. The CDR3 region has the DNA TGTGCCATCAAGGGGAGCGGTTTCAACTACAATGAGCAGTTCTTC.

A note on this clone: A junction end diverges from the germline sequence, so it may reflect a read error. The V gene is TRBV7-7, the J gene TRBJ1-1; D gene ambiguous. Per germline, CDR1 SSHAT and CDR2 FNYEAQ (reference sequence). The length of the CDR3 is 13 residues. CDR3 in amino acids: CASSSQLNTEAFF. The CDR3 DNA is TGTGCTAGCAGCTCACAGCTGAACACTGAAGCTTTCTTT.

The CDR3 here is CASNLGGLNTEAFF. The DNA of the CDR3 is TGTGCCAGTAACCTAGGGGGTCTGAACACTGAAGCTTTCTTT. The chain joins TRBV19 to TRBJ1-1; possible D gene TRBD1, 6 bases. The CDR3 sequence is 14 residues long. Trimming removed 7 bases from V and 0 bases from J, with 12 bases in between. Germline loops: CDR1 LNHDA, CDR2 SQIVND (reference sequence).

The CDR3 sequence is CATSPAGDEAFF. CDR3 nucleotides: TGTGCCACCAGCCCCGCGGGGGATGAAGCTTTCTTT. The chain uses TRBV15 and TRBJ1-1; weak D call: TRBD1 (5 bases). Germline CDR1 is LNHNV and CDR2 is YYDKDF (reference sequence). V lost 5 bases, J lost 7 bases, and 11 bases lay in between. The CDR3 length is 12 residues. Variable domain in full (rest from reference TRBV15 and TRBJ1-1): DAMVIQNPRYQVTQFGKPVTLSCSQTLNHNVMYWYQQKSSQAPKLLFHYYDKDFNNEADTPDNFQSRRPNTSFCFLDIRSPGLGDTAMYLCATSPAGDEAFFGQGTRLTVV.

This chain uses TRBV28 with TRBJ2-6; D is undetermined. CDR1 MDHEN and CDR2 SYDVKM come from the germline V gene. There are 15 residues in the CDR3. Trimming stripped 2 bases from V and 4 bases from J, with 9 bases between. This CDR3 is CASSLMPKGANVLTF. The CDR3 region has the DNA TGTGCCAGCAGTTTAATGCCGAAGGGGGCCAACGTCCTGACTTTC. Full variable domain (outside the CDR3, taken from reference TRBV28 and TRBJ2-6): DVKVTQSSRYLVKRTGEKVFLECVQDMDHENMFWYRQDPGLGLRLIYFSYDVKMKEKGDIPEGYSVSREKKERFSLILESASTNQTSMYLCASSLMPKGANVLTFGAGSRLTVL.

The CDR3 DNA reads as TGTGCCAGTAGTTCACGGACAGATACGCAGTATTTT. This codes for CASSSRTDTQYF. The chain couples TRBV19 to TRBJ2-3; D remains ambiguous. The CDR3 contains 12 residues. Germline CDR1 is LNHDA and CDR2 is SQIVND (reference sequence). Trimming pared 5 bases from V and 3 bases from J, leaving 6 bases between.

A word on this clone: The junction does not match germline at one end; this may be a read error. The rearrangement joins TRBV9 to TRBJ2-3, with 8 bases that match TRBD2. The germline V gene encodes CDR1 SGDLS and CDR2 YYNGEE. This CDR3 spans 18 amino acids. The CDR3 reads CASSVAAGGRWGTDTQYF. The CDR3 DNA reads as TGTGCCAGCAGTGTAGCTGCGGGGGGCCGGTGGGGCACAGATACGCAGTATTTT.

The J gene is TRBJ1-5, the V gene TRBV7-3, with 7 positions matching TRBD1. The V segment lost 3 bases and the J segment 5 bases; nucleotides outside the gene matches: 4. This CDR3 region has 14 residues. The germline V gene encodes CDR1 SGHTA and CDR2 FQGTGA. CDR3 in DNA: TGTGCCAGCAGCTTTGACAGGGACGATCAGCCCCAGCATTTT. Protein product: CASSFDRDDQPQHF.

The chain has TRBV5-1 and TRBJ1-1, with 11 bases that match TRBD1. Germline V gene lookup returns CDR1 SGHRS and CDR2 YFSETQ. The CDR3 runs to 14 residues. V lost 4 bases and J lost 5; bases outside the gene matches: 4. In DNA form, the CDR3 reads TGCGCCAGCAGCCCCGGGACAGGGGGGACTGAAGCTTTCTTT. This encodes CASSPGTGGTEAFF.

This clone was observed a single time. The chain links TRBV28 to TRBJ1-2; the D gene is possibly TRBD1 (5 bases). The CDR3 sequence is 13 residues long. Deletions cut 5 bases from V and 7 bases from J, with 14 bases between. CDR1 is MDHEN, CDR2 SYDVKM, per germline. CDR3 nucleotide sequence: TGTGCCAGCAGTACACTCCTCGGGGGTGGCTACACCTTC. Protein product: CASSTLLGGGYTF.

The V call is TRBV6-5, the J call TRBJ2-3; D is possibly TRBD2 (6 bases). Germline CDR1 reads MNHEY; CDR2 reads SVGAGI. The CDR3 is 14 amino acids. The V and J ends lost 0 bases and 10 bases respectively, with 14 bases between them. DNA of the CDR3: TGTGCCAGCAGTTACTCCGAGCGCGGGGTCGCGCAGTATTTT. Translation gives CASSYSERGVAQYF.

This rearrangement joins TRBV5-6 to TRBJ2-2; D not resolved. The CDR3 totals 14 residues. V was cut by 1 base and J by 1 base, with 5 bases left in between. Germline V gene data show CDR1 as SGHDT and CDR2 as YYEEEE. The CDR3 DNA follows: TGTGCCAGCAGCTTGTTAGGGAACACCGGGGAGCTGTTTTTT. It specifies CASSLLGNTGELFF.

The CDR3 region is CASSYIINRFPIVYEQYF. The CDR3 coding sequence is TGTGCCAGCAGTTACATTATTAACAGGTTCCCGATAGTTTACGAGCAGTACTTC. The V call is TRBV27, the J call TRBJ2-7; weak D call: TRBD1 (5 bases). The CDR3 runs 18 residues. The germline V gene encodes CDR1 MNHEY and CDR2 SMNVEV (reference sequence). The germline V and J ends were trimmed by 4 bases and 4 bases, with 26 bases remaining between them.

The chain recombines TRBV19 with TRBJ1-4; D is uncertain. This CDR3 region has 14 residues. Germline CDR1 and CDR2: LNHDA and SQIVND (reference sequence). Deletions cut 9 bases from V and 0 bases from J, with 11 bases between. The CDR3 spells CARPKIATNEKLFF. In DNA form, the CDR3 reads TGTGCCAGACCGAAGATCGCAACTAATGAAAAACTGTTTTTT. Complete variable domain (other parts from reference TRBV19 and TRBJ1-4): DGGITQSPKYLFRKEGQNVTLSCEQNLNHDAMYWYRQDPGQGLRLIYYSQIVNDFQKGDIAEGYSVSREKKESFPLTVTSAQKNPTAFYLCARPKIATNEKLFFGSGTQLSVL.

This chain joins TRBV5-1 and TRBJ2-7, with 8 bases that match TRBD1. The CDR3 is 15 residues long. With V trimmed by 4 bases and J by 3 bases, 9 bases remained unmatched. The germline CDR1 and CDR2 sequences are SGHRS and YFSETQ. CDR3 region: CASSPGQGFNYEQYF. CDR3 bases: TGCGCCAGCAGCCCCGGACAGGGATTTAACTACGAGCAGTACTTC.

The count of this clone is one. This chain connects TRBV28 to TRBJ2-1; unclear D gene. V was pared by 7 bases and J by 7 bases, with 17 bases between. Germline lookup yields CDR1 MDHEN and CDR2 SYDVKM. The CDR3 sequence is 14 residues long. The DNA for the CDR3 is TGTGCCAGCATACCCGGGTCACTTAGGAATGAGCAGTTCTTC. This translates into CASIPGSLRNEQFF.

J is TRBJ2-3 and V is TRBV5-4; 8 bases align to TRBD2. The V gene end was trimmed by 0 bases and the J gene end by 2 bases; junction bases not matched to a gene: 8. Per the germline V gene, CDR1 is SGHNT and CDR2 is YYREEE (reference sequence). The CDR3 loop spans 17 amino acids. CDR3 nucleotides: TGTGCCAGCAGCTTGGCGGGACTAGATTTGTCCACAGATACGCAGTATTTT. It codes for CASSLAGLDLSTDTQYF.

This chain uses TRBV18 with TRBJ1-2; TRBD1 might be the D (5 bases). This CDR3 contains 12 residues. V was pared by 2 bases and J by 9 bases, with 10 bases between. CDR1 and CDR2 (germline): KGHSH, LQKENI. CDR3 sequence: CASSPREGSYTF. CDR3 nucleotide sequence: TGTGCCAGCTCACCAAGGGAGGGGAGCTACACCTTC.

This chain links TRBV5-1 with TRBJ2-2; perhaps TRBD2 as D (5 bases). The CDR3 totals 16 residues. Germline V lookup: CDR1 SGHRS, CDR2 YFSETQ. The V end lost 4 bases, the J end lost 4 bases, and 17 bases lay between the germline ends. CDR3: CASSPSEARGTGELFF. DNA of the CDR3: TGCGCCAGCAGCCCCTCGGAGGCGAGAGGCACCGGGGAGCTGTTTTTT.

The chain recombines TRBV9 with TRBJ2-1, with D possibly being TRBD1 (6 bases). The CDR3 extends over 15 amino acids. The V gene lost 4 bases and the J gene lost 0 bases, with 11 bases spanning the gap. The germline V gene has CDR1 SGDLS and CDR2 YYNGEE. CDR3 amino acids: CASSRQGSSYNEQFF. CDR3 DNA: TGTGCCAGCAGCCGCCAGGGGAGCTCCTACAATGAGCAGTTCTTC.

V and J are TRBV9 and TRBJ2-7; no firm D call. Trimming removed 3 bases at V and 6 bases at J, with 10 bases between. The CDR3 length is 12 residues. Germline assignment: CDR1 SGDLS and CDR2 YYNGEE. CDR3 sequence: CASSATGGEQYF. In DNA, the CDR3 is TGTGCCAGCAGCGCGACTGGTGGCGAGCAGTACTTC.

This chain links TRBV6-6 with TRBJ1-2; unclear D gene. Germline CDR1 reads MNHNY; CDR2 reads SVGAGI (reference sequence). V was trimmed by 5 bases and J by 8 bases, leaving 12 bases between them. The CDR3 sequence is 12 residues long. This CDR3 is CASSIIGPGYTF. For the CDR3, the DNA is TGTGCCAGCAGTATAATTGGACCGGGCTACACCTTC.

V gene TRBV6-6 combines with J gene TRBJ2-3, with TRBD2 as a possible D gene (6 bases). The CDR3 loop spans 15 amino acids. V shed 2 bases and J shed 4 bases, with 13 bases lying between them. Germline V gene data show CDR1 as MNHNY and CDR2 as SVGAGI (reference sequence). CDR3 coding DNA: TGTGCCAGCAGTTACCTGGGACTTAGTGCAGATACGCAGTATTTT. Protein sequence: CASSYLGLSADTQYF.

The chain links TRBV18 to TRBJ2-4; TRBD1 matches at 9 bases. Germline CDR1 KGHSH, CDR2 LQKENI. The V and J ends lost 5 bases and 5 bases, in that order; junction bases with no gene match: 10. The CDR3 spans 16 residues. CDR3 nucleotides: TGTGCCAGCTCAACGCGCAGGGGACAGGGCGAAAACATTCAGTACTTC. Protein product: CASSTRRGQGENIQYF.